Detailed here is one T cell receptor beta chain. Its antigen is currently unknown. The protocol was immunoSEQ multiplex PCR, while the TCRdb copy is restricted to in-frame clones and leaves out a portion. The sample comprises around 100,000 clones, about 95% of which are singletons, and 1% to 1.5% rests with the top ten. The sample comes from a study of siplizumab effects on memory and regulatory T cells. Study-level results: The apparent diversity of naive T cells exceeded that of memory cells, and naive T cells seemed to make a major contribution to the alloresponse. Siplizumab produced a significant reduction in alloreactive sequences that were traceable to unstimulated CD4+ memory cells.

The CDR3 has 13 residues. The V end was cut by 6 bases, the J end by 8 bases, with 14 bases between. CDR1 is LGHNA and CDR2 is YNFKEQ in the germline V gene. The source material was non-Treg CD4+ T cells sorted from blood. The chain is built from TRBV4-2 and TRBJ2-1, with unresolved D. This clonotype was obtained from a human donor in good health. The CDR3 region is CASRKRGRDEQFF. The CDR3 coding sequence is TGTGCCAGCAGAAAACGTGGTCGCGATGAGCAGTTCTTC.